This record concerns one T cell receptor (beta chain) sequence. Antigen: not known. A minimum of one pre-ART and two post-ART PBMC samples existed for each donor. This specimen comes from a study of long-term antiretroviral therapy in people with HIV. Study findings and constraints: Gathering of blood took place between about 2004 and 2018, possibly under older ART regimens.

This was the immunoSEQ v3.0 assay at survey level. The protocol was immunoSEQ multiplex PCR, while the TCRdb copy is restricted to in-frame clones and leaves out a portion. Of about 39,000 clones detected, approximately 85% appear once; the ten largest clones hold over 5.5%. CDR3 size: 15 residues. Trimming at V came to 4 bases and at J to 1 base, leaving 4 bases not matched to a gene. Germline assignment: CDR1 SQVTM and CDR2 ANQGSEA. Here the sequenced sample was unsorted PBMCs, taken 3.1 years after starting antiretroviral therapy. This TCR came from a woman aged 45 to 65 with HIV. This rearrangement joins TRBV29-1 to TRBJ2-2; 9 positions match TRBD2. CDR3 protein: CSVGGTSRNTGELFF. CDR3 DNA sequence: TGCAGCGTTGGAGGGACTAGCCGGAACACCGGGGAGCTGTTTTTT.